The following is a T cell receptor beta chain sequence with its context. TCR beta sequencing covered blood CD8+ and CD4+ T cells. The multiple sclerosis controls consisted of treatment-naive patients with relapsing-remitting disease, either stable or active. Negative isolation yielded CD4+ and CD8+ T cells, and FACS enriched TEMRA cells. With random hexamers, reverse transcription was performed on about 0.5 to 1 ug of RNA. Amplification of TCR beta CDR3 spanned 54 Vbeta and 13 Jbeta via immunoSEQ multiplex PCR. TCRdb processed the immunoSEQ multiplex PCR reads anew with MiXCR; each CDR3 protein has one entry. The sample has 330,000 or so distinct CDR3 sequences, about 91% seen once. CDR3 length equals 13 residues. Germline loops: CDR1 SGHTA, CDR2 FQGNSA. V gave up 7 bases and J gave up 6 bases, with 14 bases separating them. The data belong to a study of CD8 T cells in Susac syndrome.

The rearrangement uses TRBV7-2 and TRBJ2-3; possibly TRBD1 for D (6 bases). The TCR comes from a human donor with multiple sclerosis. Sequencing was performed on CD8+ T cells from PBMCs. The CDR3 loop is CASTETGWDTQYF. CDR3 DNA sequence: TGTGCCAGCACCGAAACAGGGTGGGATACGCAGTATTTT.